This section outlines one TCR beta chain sequence together with its context. Following extraction, RNA underwent reverse transcription to cDNA, which served as the sequencing template. The table came from immunoSEQ multiplex PCR; TCRdb's copy has only in-frame clones and leaves some out. The table includes 150,000 or so clones, approximately 87% detected once. These data are taken from a study of CD8+ T cells in alopecia areata. Germline V gives CDR1 SQVTM, CDR2 ANQGSEA. This CDR3 comprises 11 residues. Trimming took off 1 base at V and 5 bases at J, with 3 bases between the two ends. This TCR came from a human donor with alopecia areata. Here the sequenced sample was CD8+ T cells sorted from blood, taken at week 0. The chain has TRBV29-1 and TRBJ2-1; D is uncertain. As DNA, the CDR3 is TGCAGCGTTGAAGGGAACAATGAGCAGTTCTTC. The encoded protein is CSVEGNNEQFF.